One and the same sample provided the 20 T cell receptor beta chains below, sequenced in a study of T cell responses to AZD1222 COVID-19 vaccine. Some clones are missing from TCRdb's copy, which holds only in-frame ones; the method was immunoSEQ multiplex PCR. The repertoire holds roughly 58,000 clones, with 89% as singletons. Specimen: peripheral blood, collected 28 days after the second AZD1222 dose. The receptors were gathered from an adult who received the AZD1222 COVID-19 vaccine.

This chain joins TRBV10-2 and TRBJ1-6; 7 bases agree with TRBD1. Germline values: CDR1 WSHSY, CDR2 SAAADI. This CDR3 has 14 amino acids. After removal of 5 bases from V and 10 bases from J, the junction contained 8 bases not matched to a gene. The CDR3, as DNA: TGCGCCAGCAGTTTCGACAGGGAAAGGTCACCCCTCCACTTT. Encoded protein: CASSFDRERSPLHF.

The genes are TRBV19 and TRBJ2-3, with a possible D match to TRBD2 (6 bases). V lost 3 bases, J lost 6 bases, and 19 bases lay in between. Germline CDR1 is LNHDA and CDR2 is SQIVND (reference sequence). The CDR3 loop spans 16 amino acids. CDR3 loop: CASSMSGDRSPDTQYF. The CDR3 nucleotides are TGTGCCAGTAGTATGTCGGGAGATAGGAGTCCGGATACGCAGTATTTT.

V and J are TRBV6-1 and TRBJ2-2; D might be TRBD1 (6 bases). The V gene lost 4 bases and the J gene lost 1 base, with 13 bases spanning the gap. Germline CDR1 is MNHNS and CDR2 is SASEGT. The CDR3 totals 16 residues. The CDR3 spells CASSGTDSMNTGELFF. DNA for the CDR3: TGTGCCAGCAGTGGGACGGACAGTATGAACACCGGGGAGCTGTTTTTT.

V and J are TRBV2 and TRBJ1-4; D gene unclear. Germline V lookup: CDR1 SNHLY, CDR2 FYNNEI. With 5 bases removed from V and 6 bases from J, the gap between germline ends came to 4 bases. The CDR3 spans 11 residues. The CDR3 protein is CASSYYEKLFF. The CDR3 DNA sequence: TGTGCCAGCAGTTATTATGAAAAACTGTTTTTT. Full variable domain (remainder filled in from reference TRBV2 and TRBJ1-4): EPEVTQTPSHQVTQMGQEVILRCVPISNHLYFYWYRQILGQKVEFLVSFYNNEISEKSEIFDDQFSVERPDGSNFTLKIRSTKLEDSAMYFCASSYYEKLFFGSGTQLSVL.

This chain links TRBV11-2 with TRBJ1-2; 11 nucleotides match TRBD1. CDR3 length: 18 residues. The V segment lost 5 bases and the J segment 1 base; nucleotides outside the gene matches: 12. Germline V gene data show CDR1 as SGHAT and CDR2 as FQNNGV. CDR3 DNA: TGTGCCAGCAGCCTTAGGTTACGGGGACAGGGGGATAACTATGGCTACACCTTC. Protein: CASSLRLRGQGDNYGYTF.

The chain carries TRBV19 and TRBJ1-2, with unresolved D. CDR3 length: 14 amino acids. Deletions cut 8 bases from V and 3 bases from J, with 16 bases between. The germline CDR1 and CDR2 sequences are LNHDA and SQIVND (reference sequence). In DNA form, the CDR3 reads TGTGCCAGTCAGTTCGCGGGGAAGGACTATGGCTACACCTTC. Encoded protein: CASQFAGKDYGYTF.

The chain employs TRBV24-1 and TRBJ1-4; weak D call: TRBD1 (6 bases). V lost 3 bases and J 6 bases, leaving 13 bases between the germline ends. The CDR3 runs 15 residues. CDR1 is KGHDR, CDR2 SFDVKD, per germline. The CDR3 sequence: CATSDPGASDEKLFF. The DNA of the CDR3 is TGTGCCACCAGTGATCCGGGGGCTTCGGATGAAAAACTGTTTTTT.

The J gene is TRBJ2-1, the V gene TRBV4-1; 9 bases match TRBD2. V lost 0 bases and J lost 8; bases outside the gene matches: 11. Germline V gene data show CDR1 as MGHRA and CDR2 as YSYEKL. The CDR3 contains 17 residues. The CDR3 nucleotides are TGCGCCAGCAGCCAAGATTTCGGTAGCGGGAGATTCTATGAGCAGTTCTTC. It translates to CASSQDFGSGRFYEQFF.

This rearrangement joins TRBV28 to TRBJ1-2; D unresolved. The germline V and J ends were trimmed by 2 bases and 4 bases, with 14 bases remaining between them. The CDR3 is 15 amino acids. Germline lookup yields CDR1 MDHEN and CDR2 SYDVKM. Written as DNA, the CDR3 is TGTGCCAGCAGTTTAGCGTCGTCACGTGGCTATGGCTACACCTTC. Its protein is CASSLASSRGYGYTF.

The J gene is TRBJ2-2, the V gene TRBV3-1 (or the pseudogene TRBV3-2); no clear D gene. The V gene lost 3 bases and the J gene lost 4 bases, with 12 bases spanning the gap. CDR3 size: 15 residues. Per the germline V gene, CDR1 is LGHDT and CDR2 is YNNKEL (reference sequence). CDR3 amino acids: CASSHSLDATGELFF. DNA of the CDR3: TGTGCCAGCAGCCATAGCCTTGACGCCACCGGGGAGCTGTTTTTT.

The CDR3 DNA follows: TGTGCCAGCAGCTTTTACAGGGGGCTCTCTAATGAGCAGTTCTTC. Translated, it gives CASSFYRGLSNEQFF. J is TRBJ2-1 and V is TRBV5-8; 9 positions agree with TRBD1. The CDR3 consists of 15 residues. V shed 2 bases, J shed 7 bases, and the junction held 7 bases outside the gene matches. Germline-derived CDR1 and CDR2 are SGHTS and YDEGEE.

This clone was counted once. The CDR3 sequence: CASRALGGPNEKLFF. The CDR3 DNA is TGTGCCAGCAGGGCCCTCGGTGGGCCGAATGAAAAACTGTTTTTT. V usage is TRBV2 and J usage is TRBJ1-4; no definite D call. Trimming removed 6 bases at V and 5 bases at J, with 16 bases between. Germline loops: CDR1 SNHLY, CDR2 FYNNEI. The CDR3 extends over 15 amino acids.

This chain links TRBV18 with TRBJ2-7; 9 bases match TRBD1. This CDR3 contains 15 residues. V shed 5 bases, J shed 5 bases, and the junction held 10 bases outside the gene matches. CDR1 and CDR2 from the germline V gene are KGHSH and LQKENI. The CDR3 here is CASSTSMTGGNEQYF. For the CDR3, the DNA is TGTGCCAGCTCAACTTCAATGACAGGGGGGAACGAGCAGTACTTC. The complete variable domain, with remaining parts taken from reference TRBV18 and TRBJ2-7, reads NAGVMQNPRHLVRRRGQEARLRCSPMKGHSHVYWYRQLPEEGLKFMVYLQKENIIDESGMPKERFSAEFPKEGPSILRIQQVVRGDSAAYFCASSTSMTGGNEQYFGPGTRLTVT.

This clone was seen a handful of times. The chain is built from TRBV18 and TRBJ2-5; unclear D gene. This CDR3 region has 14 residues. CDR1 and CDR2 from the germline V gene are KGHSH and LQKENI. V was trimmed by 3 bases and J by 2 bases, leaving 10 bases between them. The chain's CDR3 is CASSPRTEQETQYF. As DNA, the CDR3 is TGTGCCAGCTCACCCAGGACGGAGCAAGAGACCCAGTACTTC. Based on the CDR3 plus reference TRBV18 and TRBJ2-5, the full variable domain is NAGVMQNPRHLVRRRGQEARLRCSPMKGHSHVYWYRQLPEEGLKFMVYLQKENIIDESGMPKERFSAEFPKEGPSILRIQQVVRGDSAAYFCASSPRTEQETQYFGPGTRLLVL.

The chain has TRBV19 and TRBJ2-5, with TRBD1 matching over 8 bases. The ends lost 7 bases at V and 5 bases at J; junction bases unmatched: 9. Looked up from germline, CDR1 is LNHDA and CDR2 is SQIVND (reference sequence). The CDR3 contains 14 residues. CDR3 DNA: TGTGCCAGTACCCGGACAGGGAGAAGTGAGACCCAGTACTTC. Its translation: CASTRTGRSETQYF.

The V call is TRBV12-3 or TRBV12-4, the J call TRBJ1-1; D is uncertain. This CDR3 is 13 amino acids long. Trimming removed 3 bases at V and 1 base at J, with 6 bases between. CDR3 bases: TGTGCCAGCAGTTTCCGGACGAACACTGAAGCTTTCTTT. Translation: CASSFRTNTEAFF.

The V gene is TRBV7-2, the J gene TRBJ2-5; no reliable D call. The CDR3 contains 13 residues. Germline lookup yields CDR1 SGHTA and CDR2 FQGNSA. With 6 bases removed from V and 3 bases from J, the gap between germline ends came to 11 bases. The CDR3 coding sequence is TGTGCCAGCAGTCTCCGGCTTGAAGAGACCCAGTACTTC. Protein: CASSLRLEETQYF.

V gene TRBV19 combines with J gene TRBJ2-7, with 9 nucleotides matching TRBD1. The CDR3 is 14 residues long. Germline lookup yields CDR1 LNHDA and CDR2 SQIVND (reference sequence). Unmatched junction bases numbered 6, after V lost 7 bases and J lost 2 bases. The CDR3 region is CASKRDRATYEQYF. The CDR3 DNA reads TGTGCCAGTAAGAGGGACAGGGCAACCTACGAGCAGTACTTC.

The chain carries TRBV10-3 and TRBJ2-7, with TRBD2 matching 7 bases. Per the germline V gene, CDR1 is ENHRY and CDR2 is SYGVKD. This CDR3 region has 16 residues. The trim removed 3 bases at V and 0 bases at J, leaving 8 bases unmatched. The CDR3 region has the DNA TGTGCCATCAGTGATCGCGGGAGAGACACCTCCTACGAGCAGTACTTC. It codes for CAISDRGRDTSYEQYF.

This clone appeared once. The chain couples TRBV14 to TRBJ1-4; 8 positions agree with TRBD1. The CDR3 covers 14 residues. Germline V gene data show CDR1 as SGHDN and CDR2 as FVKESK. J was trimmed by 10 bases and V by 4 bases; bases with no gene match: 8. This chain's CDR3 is CASSLDRGYGKLFF. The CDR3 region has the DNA TGTGCCAGCAGCCTCGACAGGGGATATGGAAAACTGTTTTTT.